The 21 T cell receptor beta chains given below trace back to one sample, sequenced in a study of blood T cell repertoires in COVID-19. Profiled with immunoSEQ multiplex PCR; TCRdb holds only in-frame clones, not every one. This table holds over 90,000 clones, more than 70% found once. The source material was peripheral blood. All receptors come from a human donor in a cohort sampled during active COVID-19.

The rearrangement links TRBV18 to TRBJ1-1; 8 bases map to TRBD1. The V gene end was trimmed by 6 bases and the J gene end by 1 base; junction bases not matched to a gene: 7. Germline lookup yields CDR1 KGHSH and CDR2 LQKENI. CDR3 length equals 15 residues. The CDR3 DNA reads TGTGCCAGCTCCGGACAGGGAAGGAGGAACACTGAAGCTTTCTTT. Its translation is CASSGQGRRNTEAFF.

The chain couples TRBV15 to TRBJ1-1, with TRBD1 matching over 7 bases. After removal of 4 bases from V and 0 bases from J, the junction contained 2 bases not matched to a gene. CDR1 is LNHNV, CDR2 YYDKDF, per germline (reference sequence). The CDR3 totals 14 residues. Here the CDR3 reads CATSKGQMNTEAFF. For the CDR3, the DNA is TGTGCCACCAGCAAGGGACAGATGAACACTGAAGCTTTCTTT.

The rearrangement uses TRBV28 and TRBJ2-1; a weak D match, TRBD2 (5 bases). Germline lookup yields CDR1 MDHEN and CDR2 SYDVKM. This CDR3 is built from 15 residues. V was clipped by 5 bases and J by 7 bases, with 18 bases between them. CDR3 loop: CASSTVAKGGNEQFF. In DNA form, the CDR3 reads TGTGCCAGCAGTACCGTAGCGAAAGGTGGAAATGAGCAGTTCTTC.

The genes are TRBV9 and TRBJ2-2, with D possibly matching TRBD2 (5 bases). The CDR3 runs to 14 residues. V shed 0 bases and J shed 5 bases, with 8 bases lying between them. Germline V gene lookup returns CDR1 SGDLS and CDR2 YYNGEE. The CDR3 spells CASSVGPGTGELFF. The CDR3 DNA sequence: TGTGCCAGCAGCGTAGGTCCGGGGACCGGGGAGCTGTTTTTT.

The rearrangement joins TRBV19 to TRBJ2-7; 7 bases agree with TRBD1. V was clipped by 5 bases and J by 3 bases; unmatched bases: 7. The CDR3 is 14 amino acids. CDR1 and CDR2 from the germline V gene are LNHDA and SQIVND (reference sequence). The CDR3 loop reads CASSLGDSLYEQYF. The CDR3 coding sequence is TGTGCCAGTAGTTTGGGGGACAGCCTCTACGAGCAGTACTTC. Variable domain in full (rest from reference TRBV19 and TRBJ2-7): DGGITQSPKYLFRKEGQNVTLSCEQNLNHDAMYWYRQDPGQGLRLIYYSQIVNDFQKGDIAEGYSVSREKKESFPLTVTSAQKNPTAFYLCASSLGDSLYEQYFGPGTRLTVT.

Only one count was recorded for this clone. The chain employs TRBV7-6 and TRBJ2-1; 9 bases align to TRBD2. The CDR3 length is 12 residues. Germline assignment: CDR1 SGHVS and CDR2 FNYEAQ. V lost 2 bases, J lost 10 bases, and 0 bases stayed unmatched. For the CDR3, the DNA is TGTGCCAGCAGCTTACTAGCGGGGGAGCAGTTCTTC. Translation: CASSLLAGEQFF. The full variable domain, with the rest looked up from reference TRBV7-6 and TRBJ2-1, is GAGVSQSPRYKVTKRGQDVALRCDPISGHVSLYWYRQALGQGPEFLTYFNYEAQQDKSGLPNDRFSAERPEGSISTLTIQRTEQRDSAMYRCASSLLAGEQFFGPGTRLTVL.

J is TRBJ2-3 and V is TRBV9; TRBD2 is a possible D gene (5 bases). In germline, CDR1 is SGDLS, CDR2 YYNGEE. Trimming pared 0 bases from V and 2 bases from J, leaving 7 bases between. The CDR3 covers 14 residues. CDR3 in amino acids: CASSVAGNTDTQYF. The CDR3 nucleotides are TGTGCCAGCAGCGTAGCGGGGAACACAGATACGCAGTATTTT.

This clone has just one count. V is TRBV9 and J is TRBJ2-2; D is uncertain. Trimming removed 3 bases from V and 0 bases from J, with 12 bases in between. Germline CDR1 is SGDLS and CDR2 is YYNGEE. The CDR3 consists of 16 residues. The CDR3 DNA follows: TGTGCCAGCAGCGGGAGAGTGTACGCGAACACCGGGGAGCTGTTTTTT. As protein: CASSGRVYANTGELFF.

J is TRBJ2-1 and V is TRBV6-5; 8 positions match TRBD1. The CDR3 contains 16 residues. The V segment lost 0 bases and the J segment 5 bases; nucleotides outside the gene matches: 6. Germline CDR1 is MNHEY and CDR2 is SVGAGI. CDR3 sequence reads: CASSYSATGANNEQFF. In DNA, the CDR3 is TGTGCCAGCAGTTACTCGGCGACAGGGGCTAACAATGAGCAGTTCTTC.

The chain carries TRBV18 and TRBJ1-5; D may be TRBD1 (6 bases). The CDR3 is 15 residues long. In germline, CDR1 is KGHSH, CDR2 LQKENI. Trimming removed 3 bases at V and 0 bases at J, with 9 bases between. CDR3 sequence (DNA): TGTGCCAGCTCACCGGACAGAAATAGCAATCAGCCCCAGCATTTT. Its translation: CASSPDRNSNQPQHF. The full variable domain, completed using reference TRBV18 and TRBJ1-5, is NAGVMQNPRHLVRRRGQEARLRCSPMKGHSHVYWYRQLPEEGLKFMVYLQKENIIDESGMPKERFSAEFPKEGPSILRIQQVVRGDSAAYFCASSPDRNSNQPQHFGDGTRLSIL.

The chain employs TRBV29-1 and TRBJ1-1, with D uncertain. Per the germline V gene, CDR1 is SQVTM and CDR2 is ANQGSEA. The length of the CDR3 is 12 residues. The V and J ends lost 6 bases and 3 bases respectively, with 11 bases between them. As DNA, the CDR3 is TGCAGCGTAGGCGGGAGTGACACTGAAGCTTTCTTT. This translates into CSVGGSDTEAFF.

J is TRBJ2-1 and V is TRBV5-1; tentative D call: TRBD2 (5 bases). Germline lookup yields CDR1 SGHRS and CDR2 YFSETQ. The CDR3 extends over 14 amino acids. V lost 0 bases and J lost 7, with 11 bases in between. This CDR3 reads CASSLVTGNNEQFF. As DNA, the CDR3 is TGCGCCAGCAGCTTGGTGACGGGAAATAATGAGCAGTTCTTC.

The J gene is TRBJ2-5, the V gene TRBV5-5; 12 bases map to TRBD2. The V segment lost 0 bases and the J segment 5 bases; nucleotides outside the gene matches: 11. Per the germline V gene, CDR1 is SGHKS and CDR2 is YYEKEE (reference sequence). The CDR3 spans 18 residues. DNA of the CDR3: TGTGCCAGCAGCTTGGTTCTAGCGGGGGGGCCTTCTGCGGAGACCCAGTACTTC. Its protein product is CASSLVLAGGPSAETQYF. The complete variable domain, with remaining parts taken from reference TRBV5-5 and TRBJ2-5, reads DAGVTQSPTHLIKTRGQQVTLRCSPISGHKSVSWYQQVLGQGPQFIFQYYEKEERGRGNFPDRFSARQFPNYSSELNVNALLLGDSALYLCASSLVLAGGPSAETQYFGPGTRLLVL.

This rearrangement joins TRBV7-9 to TRBJ2-7, with a tentative D call TRBD1 (6 bases). The V end was cut by 2 bases, the J end by 5 bases, with 19 bases between. This CDR3 is 16 amino acids long. Germline-derived CDR1 and CDR2 are SEHNR and FQNEAQ (reference sequence). Written as DNA, the CDR3 is TGTGCCAGCAGCTTACCCCCAGGGGTCAAAAACGACGAGCAGTACTTC. Its translation is CASSLPPGVKNDEQYF.

The chain couples TRBV11-1 to TRBJ2-1; 7 bases match TRBD2. The V segment lost 2 bases and the J segment 12 bases; nucleotides outside the gene matches: 7. This CDR3 has 13 amino acids. From germline, CDR1 is SGHAT and CDR2 FQDESV (reference sequence). For the CDR3, the DNA is TGTGCCAGCAGCTTACCCCGGGGGGTTTCGCAGTTCTTC. Protein sequence: CASSLPRGVSQFF.

This chain links TRBV12-3 or TRBV12-4 with TRBJ2-7, with 7 bases that match TRBD1. The V gene end was trimmed by 6 bases and the J gene end by 4 bases; junction bases not matched to a gene: 3. The CDR3 has 12 amino acids. In DNA, the CDR3 is TGTGCCAGCAGAGGGGGCTTATACGAGCAGTACTTC. Amino acid sequence: CASRGGLYEQYF.

The chain is built from TRBV10-3 and TRBJ1-5; no clear D gene. Trimming pared 0 bases from V and 3 bases from J, leaving 9 bases between. CDR3 length equals 15 residues. CDR1 ENHRY and CDR2 SYGVKD come from the germline V gene. CDR3: CAISESAAANQPQHF. CDR3 nucleotides: TGTGCCATCAGTGAGTCGGCGGCTGCCAATCAGCCCCAGCATTTT.

This chain uses TRBV5-8 with TRBJ1-4, with unresolved D. V lost 4 bases and J lost 0, with 13 bases in between. This CDR3 is built from 16 residues. Germline-derived CDR1 and CDR2 are SGHTS and YDEGEE. Written as DNA, the CDR3 is TGTGCCAGCAGCCTGATGTTACAAGCAACTAATGAAAAACTGTTTTTT. Its protein is CASSLMLQATNEKLFF.

This chain connects TRBV12-2 to TRBJ1-1. TRBV12-2 is annotated as a pseudogene. The CDR3 is 10 amino acids. The CDR3 is CATSRTEAFF. The CDR3 nucleotides are TGTGCAACTAGCAGGACTGAAGCTTTCTTT.

This chain links TRBV18 with TRBJ1-4; D perhaps matches TRBD1 (5 bases). The germline V and J ends were trimmed by 0 bases and 5 bases, with 13 bases remaining between them. The CDR3 is 16 residues long. Germline assignment: CDR1 KGHSH and CDR2 LQKENI. CDR3 coding DNA: TGTGCCAGCTCACCACCGTTGGCAAAGGGGAATGAAAAACTGTTTTTT. Translated: CASSPPLAKGNEKLFF. Variable domain in full (rest from reference TRBV18 and TRBJ1-4): NAGVMQNPRHLVRRRGQEARLRCSPMKGHSHVYWYRQLPEEGLKFMVYLQKENIIDESGMPKERFSAEFPKEGPSILRIQQVVRGDSAAYFCASSPPLAKGNEKLFFGSGTQLSVL.

V gene TRBV5-1 combines with J gene TRBJ2-1, with D possibly TRBD2 on 6 matching bases. This CDR3 region has 17 residues. The germline V and J ends were trimmed by 0 bases and 3 bases, with 16 bases remaining between them. From germline, CDR1 is SGHRS and CDR2 YFSETQ. In DNA, the CDR3 is TGCGCCAGCAGCTTGGCTTCGCGGGGAGGTATCTACAATGAGCAGTTCTTC. It codes for CASSLASRGGIYNEQFF.